At least ten counts were recorded for the clone carrying this T cell receptor beta chain. TCRdb reprocessed the PCR reads with MiXCR, giving one entry per CDR3 protein. This sample has around 13,000 distinct CDR3 sequences; approximately 15% occur once, and the top ten carry around 1.5%. From germline, CDR1 is MNHEY and CDR2 SMNVEV (reference sequence). CDR3 size: 15 residues. The V and J ends lost 6 bases and 4 bases, in that order; junction bases with no gene match: 7. This entry comes from a study of molecular identifiers for immune sequencing clone quantification. The V gene is TRBV27, the J gene TRBJ2-3; 10 bases are a match to TRBD1. The sample comprised naive CD8+ T cells from blood, with Jurkat cell RNA spiked in. Described subset: FACS-sorted CD8+CD4-CCR7+CD45RA+ naive T cells. This receptor was obtained from a human donor in good health. Some libraries in this study had Jurkat cell RNA spiked in. CDR3 region: CASSPIDRGPDTQYF. In nucleotides, the CDR3 is TGTGCCAGCAGCCCCATCGACAGGGGGCCAGATACGCAGTATTTT.